This entry lists 17 T cell receptor beta chains sequenced from one sample in a study of T cell repertoires in cytomegalovirus infection. These receptors have no known antigen. TCRdb re-called the reads through MiXCR, storing one row per CDR3 protein. The top ten hold about 14% of the sample, which has 900,000 to 950,000 distinct CDR3 sequences, around 29% seen once. The sequencing here drew on cultured CD8+ T cells from PBMCs, taken from culture after CMV antigen stimulation. The source of these receptors is a human donor in good health (CMV status not recorded). Some clones in this sample may be carry-over from other donors' samples.

The sample holds a few counts of this clonotype. V gene TRBV12-3 or TRBV12-4 combines with J gene TRBJ1-2, with 10 bases identical to TRBD1. The CDR3 loop spans 13 amino acids. J gave up 6 bases and V 7 bases, and 5 bases lay outside the gene matches. CDR3 coding DNA: TGTGCCAGCACCTCCGGGACAGGGGATGGCTACACCTTC. This gives the protein CASTSGTGDGYTF.

At least ten counts were recorded for this clonotype. This chain uses TRBV7-6 with TRBJ2-3; 11 bases agree with TRBD2. This CDR3 comprises 17 residues. Trimming removed 5 bases from V and 4 bases from J; junction bases left unmatched: 11. The V gene's germline CDR1 is SGHVS and CDR2 FNYEAQ. The CDR3 spells CASSTPIAGGDPDTQYF. CDR3 in DNA: TGTGCCAGCAGCACACCTATAGCGGGGGGGGACCCAGATACGCAGTATTTT. Based on the CDR3 plus reference TRBV7-6 and TRBJ2-3, the full variable domain is GAGVSQSPRYKVTKRGQDVALRCDPISGHVSLYWYRQALGQGPEFLTYFNYEAQQDKSGLPNDRFSAERPEGSISTLTIQRTEQRDSAMYRCASSTPIAGGDPDTQYFGPGTRLTVL.

The CDR3 DNA is TGTGCCAGCCGAGGCCTAAAAGGCCGTGAGACTGAAGCTTTCTTT. Encoded protein: CASRGLKGRETEAFF. The chain couples TRBV6-5 to TRBJ1-1; D gene uncertain. This CDR3 has 15 residues. Germline V gene data show CDR1 as MNHEY and CDR2 as SVGAGI. V was cut by 8 bases and J by 5 bases, with 21 bases left in between.

This chain links TRBV4-3 with TRBJ2-4; TRBD1 matches at 8 bases. V trimming: 1 base; J trimming: 11 bases; junction bases outside the gene matches: 10. The germline CDR1 and CDR2 sequences are LGHNA and YSLEER. CDR3 length: 15 residues. The DNA for the CDR3 is TGCGCCAGCAGCCAAGGGTGGACAGGGCTTTCGGTTCAGTACTTC. Protein product: CASSQGWTGLSVQYF.

The rearrangement uses TRBV27 and TRBJ1-5, with D tentatively TRBD1 (5 bases). This CDR3 is 13 amino acids long. Deletions cut 6 bases from V and 6 bases from J, with 12 bases between. Germline CDR1 is MNHEY and CDR2 is SMNVEV (reference sequence). The DNA of the CDR3 is TGTGCCAGCAGATGGGGCGCAGGTCAGCCCCAGCATTTT. Translating gives CASRWGAGQPQHF.

This clonotype was seen just once. The chain joins TRBV20-1 to TRBJ2-7; TRBD1 matches at 7 bases. There are 16 residues in the CDR3. J lost 3 bases, V lost 2 bases, and 13 bases had no gene match. The germline gives CDR1 DFQATT, CDR2 SNEGSKA (reference sequence). The CDR3 spells CSARTTTTGSVYEQYF. CDR3 coding DNA: TGCAGTGCTAGAACAACCACGACAGGGTCTGTCTACGAGCAGTACTTC.

The chain recombines TRBV28 with TRBJ2-4, with 9 bases matching TRBD1. Per the germline V gene, CDR1 is MDHEN and CDR2 is SYDVKM. The CDR3 runs 14 residues. Trimming cost V 7 bases and J 6 bases; bases outside gene matches: 7. CDR3 sequence (DNA): TGTGCCAGCACCCGGGACAGGGCGAGAAACATTCAGTACTTC. Protein: CASTRDRARNIQYF. Variable domain in full (rest from reference TRBV28 and TRBJ2-4): DVKVTQSSRYLVKRTGEKVFLECVQDMDHENMFWYRQDPGLGLRLIYFSYDVKMKEKGDIPEGYSVSREKKERFSLILESASTNQTSMYLCASTRDRARNIQYFGAGTRLSVL.

This clonotype turned up a few times. J is TRBJ2-2 and V is TRBV27; no reliable D call. CDR3 length: 13 amino acids. Germline loops: CDR1 MNHEY, CDR2 SMNVEV (reference sequence). V was trimmed by 5 bases and J by 0 bases, leaving 4 bases between them. CDR3 nucleotide sequence: TGTGCCAGCAGTAACGCGAACACCGGGGAGCTGTTTTTT. Translating it yields CASSNANTGELFF.

This clonotype came up a few times. This chain uses TRBV6-2 or TRBV6-3 with TRBJ1-6; TRBD1 might be the D (6 bases). Germline CDR1 is MNHEY and CDR2 is SVGEGT. The CDR3 runs 14 residues. The V end lost 1 base, the J end lost 13 bases, and 14 bases lay between the germline ends. The CDR3 protein is CASSYFGTGTPLHF. The CDR3 nucleotides are TGTGCCAGCAGTTACTTCGGAACAGGGACTCCCCTCCACTTT.

This chain links TRBV4-2 with TRBJ1-2; maybe TRBD1 (5 bases). The CDR3 totals 16 residues. Trimming took 3 bases from V and 9 from J, leaving 23 bases between them. Germline values: CDR1 LGHNA, CDR2 YNFKEQ. CDR3 amino acids: CASSHQTVLELNRYTF. The CDR3 DNA reads as TGTGCCAGCAGCCACCAGACAGTGCTTGAACTCAATCGCTACACCTTC.

This clonotype was counted between two and nine times. The chain recombines TRBV6-5 with TRBJ2-2; D remains unclear. V was pared by 0 bases and J by 4 bases, with 9 bases between. CDR1 and CDR2 from the germline V gene are MNHEY and SVGAGI. CDR3 length: 15 residues. This CDR3 reads CASSYSIPGTGELFF. CDR3 DNA sequence: TGTGCCAGCAGTTACTCGATACCGGGCACCGGGGAGCTGTTTTTT.

The gene calls are TRBV29-1 and TRBJ2-5, with no clear D. Trimming pared 6 bases from V and 2 bases from J, leaving 13 bases between. The CDR3 is 13 residues long. CDR1 and CDR2 from the germline V gene are SQVTM and ANQGSEA. CDR3 sequence: CSVAPPIQETQYF. CDR3 bases: TGCAGCGTCGCCCCCCCAATTCAAGAGACCCAGTACTTC.

This clonotype was recorded at least ten times. The rearrangement uses TRBV7-9 and TRBJ2-2; D might be TRBD1 or TRBD2, each matching 5 bases. This CDR3 comprises 13 residues. V was clipped by 7 bases and J by 5 bases, with 11 bases between them. The germline gives CDR1 SEHNR, CDR2 FQNEAQ (reference sequence). CDR3 residues: CASTGTATGELFF. Here the CDR3 DNA reads TGTGCCAGCACCGGGACCGCAACCGGGGAGCTGTTTTTT.

This clonotype has only a few counts. The chain recombines TRBV7-9 with TRBJ2-3, with 14 bases lining up with TRBD2. This CDR3 spans 18 amino acids. Trimming took 4 bases from V and 6 from J; bases not matched to a gene: 12. Germline assignment: CDR1 SEHNR and CDR2 FQNEAQ (reference sequence). In DNA form, the CDR3 reads TGTGCCAGCAGCTCCTATACCCCGACTAGCGGGGGGGGGGATACGCAGTATTTT. Translating gives CASSSYTPTSGGGDTQYF.

V usage is TRBV24-1 and J usage is TRBJ2-7, with a possible D match to TRBD2 (6 bases). The V and J ends lost 5 bases and 4 bases respectively, with 14 bases between them. From germline, CDR1 is KGHDR and CDR2 SFDVKD. CDR3 length: 14 residues. The CDR3 protein is CATSATGTQYEQYV. The CDR3 DNA sequence: TGTGCCACCAGTGCTACCGGGACTCAATACGAGCAGTACGTC.

V usage is TRBV29-1 and J usage is TRBJ1-2, with D possibly being TRBD1 (6 bases). The CDR3 sequence is 13 residues long. V was pared by 3 bases and J by 7 bases, with 15 bases between. CDR1 SQVTM and CDR2 ANQGSEA come from the germline V gene. The CDR3 region has the DNA TGCAGCGTTGAGGAACAGGGCCCCGGTGGCTACACCTTC. Amino acid sequence: CSVEEQGPGGYTF.

The gene calls are TRBV28 and TRBJ2-7; no reliable D call. Germline V gene data show CDR1 as MDHEN and CDR2 as SYDVKM. V was shortened by 3 bases and J by 4 bases, with 4 bases between the two germline ends. The CDR3 is made up of 11 amino acids. CDR3 coding DNA: TGTGCCAGCAGTTTGTTGTACGAGCAGTACTTC. Protein product: CASSLLYEQYF.